These 17 T cell receptor beta chains came from one sample sequenced in a study of cytomegalovirus exposure and HLA in healthy donors. It was with 60 Vbeta and 13 Jbeta primers that the PCR ran. Profiled with immunoSEQ multiplex PCR; TCRdb holds only in-frame clones, not every one. This sample has some 120,000 clones, with around 79% found just once. Sequencing was carried out using PBMCs. These receptor sequences come from a woman aged 35 to 49 in good health and CMV-seronegative.

The rearrangement links TRBV28 to TRBJ1-5, with D uncertain. Per germline, CDR1 MDHEN and CDR2 SYDVKM. V was cut by 2 bases and J by 0 bases, with 11 bases left in between. The CDR3 has 16 residues. CDR3 loop: CASSLRRSYSNQPQHF. Written as DNA, the CDR3 is TGTGCCAGCAGTTTAAGACGGAGTTATAGCAATCAGCCCCAGCATTTT.

In its sample, this clone was seen a few times. This sequence joins TRBV7-9 and TRBJ1-4; perhaps TRBD1 as D (6 bases). Trimming removed 3 bases at V and 3 bases at J, with 14 bases between. This CDR3 spans 16 amino acids. The germline gives CDR1 SEHNR, CDR2 FQNEAQ (reference sequence). The CDR3 DNA sequence: TGTGCCAGCAGCTTTGGAGGGGGGGCAGCTAATGAAAAACTGTTTTTT. The encoded protein is CASSFGGGAANEKLFF.

This chain links TRBV27 with TRBJ1-2; D unclear. CDR3 length: 13 residues. The germline V gene encodes CDR1 MNHEY and CDR2 SMNVEV (reference sequence). The V end lost 6 bases, the J end lost 7 bases, and 15 bases lay between the germline ends. CDR3 in amino acids: CASRTRGYGGYTF. In DNA form, the CDR3 reads TGTGCCAGCAGGACTCGCGGTTATGGTGGCTACACCTTC.

This chain uses TRBV25-1 with TRBJ2-7; TRBD1 matches 7 bases. The CDR3 spans 16 residues. The V and J ends lost 2 bases and 9 bases, in that order; junction bases with no gene match: 16. Germline V gene lookup returns CDR1 MGHDK and CDR2 SYGVNS. CDR3 nucleotides: TGTGCCAGCAGTGAAGGGGAATCGACAGGGTTGAGTGGGCAGTACTTC. Protein: CASSEGESTGLSGQYF.

The chain carries TRBV11-2 and TRBJ2-5; 8 positions match TRBD2. This CDR3 has 13 amino acids. V lost 2 bases and J lost 5; bases outside the gene matches: 1. Germline V lookup: CDR1 SGHAT, CDR2 FQNNGV. CDR3 nucleotides: TGTGCCAGCAGCTTATCGGGGGGGGAGACCCAGTACTTC. Residues: CASSLSGGETQYF.

The rearrangement uses TRBV6-6 and TRBJ2-3; possibly TRBD1 for D (6 bases). This CDR3 comprises 15 residues. From germline, CDR1 is MNHNY and CDR2 SVGAGI (reference sequence). The germline V and J ends were trimmed by 2 bases and 2 bases, with 11 bases remaining between them. For the CDR3, the DNA is TGTGCCAGCAGTTACGGACAGACAAACACAGATACGCAGTATTTT. Protein sequence: CASSYGQTNTDTQYF.

The J gene is TRBJ1-6, the V gene TRBV28; TRBD1 is a possible D gene (5 bases). V was shortened by 7 bases and J by 5 bases, with 24 bases between the two germline ends. CDR1 is MDHEN, CDR2 SYDVKM, per germline. This CDR3 comprises 18 residues. Here the CDR3 reads CASIGAGFRRSNNSPLHF. The DNA for the CDR3 is TGTGCCAGCATTGGTGCAGGGTTCCGTCGCTCGAATAATTCACCCCTCCACTTT.

This clone appeared a few times. The V call is TRBV25-1, the J call TRBJ2-1; 7 bases line up with TRBD1. Unmatched junction bases numbered 4, after V lost 4 bases and J lost 1 base. Germline V gives CDR1 MGHDK, CDR2 SYGVNS. The CDR3 sequence is 15 residues long. This CDR3 reads CASSGDSQSYNEQFF. Here the CDR3 DNA reads TGTGCCAGCAGTGGGGACAGCCAGTCCTACAATGAGCAGTTCTTC.

V gene TRBV5-1 combines with J gene TRBJ2-1; 8 positions agree with TRBD2. Germline V gene lookup returns CDR1 SGHRS and CDR2 YFSETQ. The CDR3 runs 14 residues. Losses at the gene ends were 2 bases for V and 8 bases for J; bases not matched to a gene: 6. The CDR3, as DNA: TGCGCCAGCAGCTTTTCGGGAGGGCCATATGAGCAGTTCTTC. Amino acid sequence: CASSFSGGPYEQFF. Based on the CDR3 plus reference TRBV5-1 and TRBJ2-1, the full variable domain is KAGVTQTPRYLIKTRGQQVTLSCSPISGHRSVSWYQQTPGQGLQFLFEYFSETQRNKGNFPGRFSGRQFSNSRSEMNVSTLELGDSALYLCASSFSGGPYEQFFGPGTRLTVL.

This rearrangement joins TRBV7-6 to TRBJ1-6; perhaps TRBD1 as D (6 bases). V lost 5 bases to trimming and J lost 7 bases, with 12 bases between them. CDR3 length equals 14 residues. Looked up from germline, CDR1 is SGHVS and CDR2 is FNYEAQ. CDR3 DNA sequence: TGTGCCAGCAGCCTCACAGGGTCCAATTCACCCCTCCACTTT. Its translation is CASSLTGSNSPLHF.

The rearrangement links TRBV28 to TRBJ2-3, with TRBD2 identical over 7 bases. The germline CDR1 and CDR2 sequences are MDHEN and SYDVKM. The CDR3 is 17 residues long. V trimming: 3 bases; J trimming: 4 bases; junction bases outside the gene matches: 13. Here the CDR3 reads CASSFGRELAWADTQYF. Here the CDR3 DNA reads TGTGCCAGCAGTTTTGGGAGGGAGCTAGCTTGGGCAGATACGCAGTATTTT.

The chain combines TRBV18 with TRBJ1-1; 7 bases are a match to TRBD1. The germline V gene encodes CDR1 KGHSH and CDR2 LQKENI. The CDR3 is made up of 13 amino acids. V gave up 6 bases and J gave up 1 base; unmatched junction bases: 2. CDR3 in amino acids: CASSTGENTEAFF. The CDR3 DNA reads as TGTGCCAGCTCCACAGGGGAGAACACTGAAGCTTTCTTT. The variable domain in full, completed from reference TRBV18 and TRBJ1-1, reads NAGVMQNPRHLVRRRGQEARLRCSPMKGHSHVYWYRQLPEEGLKFMVYLQKENIIDESGMPKERFSAEFPKEGPSILRIQQVVRGDSAAYFCASSTGENTEAFFGQGTRLTVV.

In this sample, this clone turned up a few times. This chain connects TRBV25-1 to TRBJ1-1, with D maybe TRBD1 (6 bases). This CDR3 region has 16 residues. Germline CDR1 MGHDK, CDR2 SYGVNS. The germline V and J ends were trimmed by 1 base and 5 bases, with 17 bases remaining between them. CDR3 residues: CASSESLTGRITEAFF. The DNA for the CDR3 is TGTGCCAGCAGTGAATCCCTCACAGGGAGAATTACTGAAGCTTTCTTT.

This rearrangement joins TRBV19 to TRBJ2-3; D is unresolved. The CDR3 extends over 15 amino acids. CDR1 and CDR2 (germline): LNHDA, SQIVND (reference sequence). V dropped 3 bases and J dropped 0 bases, with 10 bases sitting between them. CDR3 loop: CASSISVASTDTQYF. The CDR3 bases are TGTGCCAGTAGTATCAGCGTTGCTAGCACAGATACGCAGTATTTT.

In this sample, this clone turned up a few times. The CDR3 loop is CASSDSGRTSYEQYF. The DNA of the CDR3 is TGTGCCAGCAGCGATAGCGGGAGGACCTCCTACGAGCAGTACTTC. The chain carries TRBV6-6 and TRBJ2-7, with 10 bases aligning to TRBD2. CDR3 length: 15 amino acids. Germline CDR1 reads MNHNY; CDR2 reads SVGAGI (reference sequence). V lost 6 bases and J lost 0; bases outside the gene matches: 5.

The genes are TRBV28 and TRBJ1-2; 7 bases fit TRBD1. J was trimmed by 4 bases and V by 8 bases; bases with no gene match: 16. The germline V gene has CDR1 MDHEN and CDR2 SYDVKM. The CDR3 covers 16 residues. CDR3 sequence reads: CASETTGAEKTYGYTF. The CDR3 DNA reads as TGTGCCAGCGAGACTACAGGGGCCGAGAAAACCTATGGCTACACCTTC.

This CDR3 reads CASSYLDRDPSGPQHF. CDR3 in DNA: TGTGCCAGCAGTTACTTAGACAGGGACCCTTCGGGGCCCCAGCATTTT. V gene TRBV6-6 combines with J gene TRBJ1-5; 7 positions match TRBD1. Trimming at V came to 1 base and at J to 9 bases, leaving 12 bases not matched to a gene. Germline CDR1 reads MNHNY; CDR2 reads SVGAGI (reference sequence). The CDR3 runs to 16 residues.